This T cell receptor beta chain was sequenced for a study of cytomegalovirus exposure and HLA in healthy donors. The PCR used 60 Vbeta and 13 Jbeta primers. TCRdb's copy holds only in-frame clones and misses some; the assay was immunoSEQ multiplex PCR. Here the sample table reports fewer than 150,000 clones. Germline V gene sequence: CDR1 SGHDT, CDR2 YYEEEE. J was trimmed by 2 bases and V by 2 bases; bases with no gene match: 4. This CDR3 has 14 residues. Study-wide results and caveats: Differences between HLA loci emerged in a later analysis of TCR association rates, with DRB1 most and HLA-C fewest. In a later analysis, specific HLA alleles were associated with around 17,000 TCR beta sequences at a 0.05 false discovery rate.

Worth noting for this clone: The antigen is unknown.

V is TRBV5-6 and J is TRBJ2-7; 7 positions match TRBD1. This clonotype was sampled from a woman aged 60-75 years in good health and CMV-seronegative. Input material: PBMCs. CDR3 sequence (DNA): TGTGCCAGCAGCTTCCGGGACAGAACCTACGAGCAGTACTTC. It translates to CASSFRDRTYEQYF.